This TCR beta chain was recorded in a study of OX40 agonist ivuxolimab in advanced cancers. Study summary: Ivuxolimab was administered intravenously to patients at 0.01 to 10 mg/kg every 2 weeks. Every patient in dose escalation had hepatocellular carcinoma, melanoma, renal cell or head and neck cancer.

Study-level results: Expanded peripheral T-cell antigen specificity went undetermined.

As for this clone: The antigen is not known.

The method was immunoSEQ multiplex PCR; TCRdb's version includes in-frame clones alone and lacks a portion of them. The profile covers 80,000 or so clones, with about 90% appearing a single time and around 2% taken by the ten largest. Germline CDR1 reads MDHEN; CDR2 reads SYDVKM. V lost 1 base and J 2 bases, leaving 8 bases between the germline ends. The CDR3 has 14 amino acids. This chain links TRBV28 with TRBJ1-1; D ambiguous. The sequences come from CD4+ or CD8+ T cells sorted from blood, collected in a trial of the OX40 agonist ivuxolimab. The TCR sequence derives from an adult with an advanced solid tumor such as melanoma, head and neck, liver or kidney cancer. The CDR3 here is CASSLSNPNTEAFF. DNA for the CDR3: TGTGCCAGCAGTTTATCCAACCCTAACACTGAAGCTTTCTTT.